One and the same sample provided the 21 T cell receptor beta chains below, sequenced in a study of regulatory T cells in long-lasting Graves disease. Time point indicated: persistent/refractory GD, antithyroid drugs over 5 years with positive TRAb. Following extraction of RNA from PBMCs, that RNA was used to make the TCR library. HTBI primers from iRepertoire and Arm-PCR of CDR3 regions yielded the TCR beta libraries. TCRdb fed the multiplex PCR reads into MiXCR, producing one record per CDR3 protein. The repertoire holds about 340,000 distinct CDR3 sequences, roughly a fifth seen once, with roughly 29% in the top ten. The sample in question was peripheral blood mononuclear cells (PBMCs), obtained when the disease was refractory, from a patient treated with antithyroid drugs. These receptors all stem from a female donor with Graves disease.

This clonotype was seen only a few times. At one boundary the junction diverges from the germline segment, which might be a read error. CDR3 DNA sequence: TGTGCCATCAGTGAGTTTACTCAGGCTGCACCCCTCCTTTTT. It codes for CAISEFTQAAPLLF. The chain recombines TRBV10-3 with TRBJ1-4; D not certain. Germline CDR1 is ENHRY and CDR2 is SYGVKD. The CDR3 is made up of 14 amino acids.

The chain links TRBV12-3 or TRBV12-4 to TRBJ1-2; no clear D gene. V dropped 6 bases and J dropped 3 bases, with 14 bases sitting between them. The CDR3 extends over 14 amino acids. In DNA form, the CDR3 reads TGTGCCAGCAGCCCCCCAGGCTTCTACTATGGCTACACCTTC. Protein product: CASSPPGFYYGYTF.

This clonotype was seen repeatedly, ten times or more. The chain couples TRBV12-3 or TRBV12-4 to TRBJ1-6; 9 nucleotides align to TRBD1. Losses at the gene ends were 4 bases for V and 10 bases for J; bases not matched to a gene: 11. The CDR3 has 16 residues. The CDR3 DNA sequence: TGTGCCAGCAGTTATTCCGGGACAGGGAATCGATCACCCCTCCACTTT. It translates to CASSYSGTGNRSPLHF.

The chain employs TRBV4-1 and TRBJ1-1; D remains unclear. This CDR3 is 14 amino acids long. Trimming took 1 base from V and 1 from J, leaving 7 bases between them. Germline loops: CDR1 MGHRA, CDR2 YSYEKL. CDR3 residues: CASSQGRRNTEAFF. CDR3 bases: TGCGCCAGCAGCCAAGGGCGAAGGAACACTGAAGCTTTCTTT.

This clonotype was recorded at least ten times. This chain joins TRBV12-3 or TRBV12-4 and TRBJ1-4; tentative D call: TRBD1 (6 bases). V was pared by 4 bases and J by 7 bases, with 16 bases between. The CDR3 spans 15 residues. Written as DNA, the CDR3 is TGTGCCAGCAGTTCTCGGCCACAGGGTGGTGAAAAACTGTTTTTT. It codes for CASSSRPQGGEKLFF.

This clonotype was observed at least ten times. V usage is TRBV12-3 or TRBV12-4 and J usage is TRBJ1-2; unclear D gene. Trimming removed 6 bases at V and 4 bases at J, with 12 bases between. The CDR3 is made up of 13 amino acids. Here the CDR3 reads CASSPMDPYGYTF. DNA of the CDR3: TGTGCCAGCAGCCCCATGGACCCCTATGGCTACACCTTC.

This chain joins TRBV12-3 or TRBV12-4 and TRBJ1-1; D might be TRBD1 (5 bases). Trimming removed 6 bases at V and 4 bases at J, with 15 bases between. The CDR3 loop spans 14 amino acids. CDR3 sequence reads: CASSRRQRSTEAFF. DNA for the CDR3: TGTGCCAGCAGCCGACGACAGAGATCCACTGAAGCTTTCTTT.

This clonotype appeared many times. The chain couples TRBV7-9 to TRBJ2-1; D is possibly TRBD2 (5 bases). The V end lost 0 bases, the J end lost 2 bases, and 8 bases lay between the germline ends. Germline lookup yields CDR1 SEHNR and CDR2 FQNEAQ (reference sequence). The length of the CDR3 is 15 residues. The CDR3: CASSLAGVPYNEQFF. The CDR3 nucleotides are TGTGCCAGCAGCTTAGCGGGAGTGCCCTACAATGAGCAGTTCTTC.

This clonotype was observed a few times. The chain has TRBV10-1 and TRBJ1-6, with D maybe TRBD1 (5 bases). CDR3 length: 13 amino acids. Per germline, CDR1 WNHNN and CDR2 SYGVQD (reference sequence). The germline V and J ends were trimmed by 6 bases and 7 bases, with 10 bases remaining between them. CDR3 loop: CASRDEGNSPLHF. The CDR3 nucleotides read TGCGCCAGCAGGGACGAGGGGAATTCACCCCTCCACTTT.

J is TRBJ1-2 and V is TRBV5-1; 10 positions agree with TRBD1. The V and J ends lost 0 bases and 8 bases, in that order; junction bases with no gene match: 10. This CDR3 spans 16 amino acids. Germline V gene lookup returns CDR1 SGHRS and CDR2 YFSETQ. CDR3 region: CASSLAAGQGTEGYTF. For the CDR3, the DNA is TGCGCCAGCAGCTTGGCAGCGGGACAGGGGACGGAAGGCTACACCTTC.

The chain joins TRBV5-1 to TRBJ2-7; tentative D call: TRBD2 (6 bases). The CDR3 length is 13 residues. Germline loops: CDR1 SGHRS, CDR2 YFSETQ. Trimming cost V 5 bases and J 5 bases, with 14 bases left between them. CDR3 protein: CASRLRDTDEQYF. The CDR3 region has the DNA TGCGCCAGCAGATTGCGGGATACCGACGAGCAGTACTTC.

This clonotype was counted many times. The CDR3 coding sequence is TGTGCCAGCAGCCTTGGACAGGCCCTCCAAGAGACCCAGTACTTC. Translation gives CASSLGQALQETQYF. The chain carries TRBV7-9 and TRBJ2-5; TRBD1 matches at 7 bases. J was trimmed by 1 base and V by 5 bases; bases with no gene match: 7. Germline V gives CDR1 SEHNR, CDR2 FQNEAQ (reference sequence). CDR3 size: 15 residues.

At least ten counts were recorded for this clonotype. The chain links TRBV2 to TRBJ1-2; D might be TRBD1 (6 bases). Trimming removed 7 bases at V and 3 bases at J, with 12 bases between. This CDR3 spans 13 amino acids. From germline, CDR1 is SNHLY and CDR2 FYNNEI. CDR3 protein: CASKAGEDYGYTF. CDR3 bases: TGTGCCAGCAAAGCAGGGGAGGACTATGGCTACACCTTC.

As for this clonotype: A far larger clone is only one base removed, so a read error is likely. CDR3 sequence: CASSGLPGGQGGTEAFF. The CDR3 DNA is TGTGCCAGCAGTGGCCTTCCCGGGGGACAGGGAGGCACTGAAGCTTTCTTT. The genes are TRBV2 and TRBJ1-1, with 9 bases identical to TRBD1. The CDR3 loop spans 17 amino acids. The V gene end was trimmed by 4 bases and the J gene end by 4 bases; junction bases not matched to a gene: 13. Per the germline V gene, CDR1 is SNHLY and CDR2 is FYNNEI.

This clonotype was observed a handful of times. The chain carries TRBV24-1 and TRBJ1-5, with D uncertain. This CDR3 contains 12 residues. Germline assignment: CDR1 KGHDR and CDR2 SFDVKD. V gave up 9 bases and J gave up 2 bases, with 7 bases separating them. The CDR3 sequence is CATGSGNQPQHF. Here the CDR3 DNA reads TGTGCCACCGGATCCGGCAATCAGCCCCAGCATTTT.

The chain joins TRBV20-1 to TRBJ1-1; possibly TRBD1 for D (5 bases). Germline V gives CDR1 DFQATT, CDR2 SNEGSKA (reference sequence). This CDR3 is built from 13 residues. The V and J ends lost 6 bases and 11 bases respectively, with 22 bases between them. This CDR3 reads CSATSGTGMDAFF. The CDR3 region has the DNA TGCAGTGCAACGTCGGGGACGGGGATGGATGCTTTCTTT.

V and J are TRBV7-3 and TRBJ1-1; D is unclear. Germline V CDR1 and CDR2: SGHTA, FQGTGA. Trimming shortened V by 6 bases and J by 5 bases, and 16 bases separated the two germline ends. This CDR3 is built from 14 residues. Here the CDR3 DNA reads TGTGCCAGCAGTATGACGGCCGGCGGGACTGAAGCTTTCTTT. Translated, it gives CASSMTAGGTEAFF.

This clonotype has just a few counts. This rearrangement joins TRBV27 to TRBJ1-2; no reliable D call. V was shortened by 8 bases and J by 2 bases, with 12 bases between the two germline ends. There are 13 residues in the CDR3. The germline V gene has CDR1 MNHEY and CDR2 SMNVEV (reference sequence). CDR3 region: CASSEVPNYGYTF. CDR3 nucleotide sequence: TGTGCCAGCTCAGAGGTTCCCAACTATGGCTACACCTTC.

The chain combines TRBV20-1 with TRBJ2-7; D could derive from TRBD1 or TRBD2 (6 bases each). This CDR3 is built from 15 residues. Germline V gene data show CDR1 as DFQATT and CDR2 as SNEGSKA (reference sequence). V was clipped by 3 bases and J by 6 bases, with 21 bases between them. The CDR3 is CSARTLTGASFEQYF. The CDR3 nucleotides read TGCAGTGCTAGGACCCTTACGGGGGCTTCTTTCGAGCAGTACTTC.

This clonotype has just a few counts. The genes are TRBV18 and TRBJ2-7, with D perhaps being TRBD1 or TRBD2 (6 bases each). CDR3 length: 12 amino acids. Germline V gene sequence: CDR1 KGHSH, CDR2 LQKENI. The ends were cut back, 6 bases at V and 5 bases at J, with 11 bases in the middle. The CDR3 loop is CASSRGQNEQYF. The CDR3 nucleotides read TGTGCCAGCTCTCGGGGGCAGAACGAGCAGTACTTC.

A few counts support this clonotype. The CDR3 DNA sequence: TGTGCCAGCAGCAAGGGACAGCTTCCCACAGATACGCAGTATTTT. Translation gives CASSKGQLPTDTQYF. The gene calls are TRBV7-2 and TRBJ2-3; 7 nucleotides agree with TRBD1. Germline V CDR1 and CDR2: SGHTA, FQGNSA. CDR3 length: 15 amino acids. After removal of 5 bases from V and 2 bases from J, the junction contained 7 bases not matched to a gene.